This TCR beta chain was captured by sequencing in a study of blood T cell repertoires in COVID-19. The overall study: Specimens from acute and convalescent COVID-19 originated in the United States, Italy and Spain. Sample material is recorded as cDNA or gDNA derived from T cells, B-cell-depleted T cells, or PBMCs.

Per the original methods: Nucleated cell number was recorded as an estimate derived from reference gene primer amplification. Only in-frame clones appear in the TCRdb table, and some are missing; sequencing was by immunoSEQ multiplex PCR. V, J and clone size are taken as reported in that table, and D and trimming were inferred from the DNA itself. Of 95,000 to 100,000 clones listed, 70% to 85% are singletons. CDR3 length: 13 amino acids. Germline lookup yields CDR1 MDHEN and CDR2 SYDVKM. Trimming shortened V by 7 bases and J by 7 bases, and 16 bases separated the two germline ends. The sequence came from a man aged 65 to 85 with acute or convalescent COVID-19. The specimen was peripheral blood. V gene TRBV28 combines with J gene TRBJ1-2; tentatively, D is TRBD1 (5 bases). The CDR3 sequence is CASKFWGAPGYTF. The CDR3 DNA follows: TGTGCCAGCAAATTCTGGGGCGCGCCTGGCTACACCTTC.